This entry concerns a single T cell receptor beta chain. As for treatment: roughly 20 received Ad26.COV2.S at low or high dose, single or two shots; several received placebo; per-sample allocation not given. Day 63 following the first vaccine or placebo injection was when the samples were taken. Wuhan-strain SARS-CoV-2 spike was expressed by the Ad26 vector that made up the vaccine. Data came from immunoSEQ multiplex PCR; TCRdb stores just in-frame clones and leaves some out. The sample contains roughly 460,000 clones, 89% of which appear only once. The data originate from a study of Ad26.COV2.S vaccination and SARS-CoV-2 variants. Whole-study context: Ad26.COV2.S, an intramuscular injection, was given once or twice 56 days apart.

The V gene's germline CDR1 is WSHSY and CDR2 SAAADI. Trimming took off 3 bases at V and 3 bases at J, with 9 bases between the two ends. The CDR3 is made up of 13 amino acids. Sequencing was performed on peripheral blood, taken in a trial of Ad26.COV2.S vaccine versus placebo. The receptor was derived from a person between 18 and 59 years old who received the Ad26.COV2.S COVID-19 vaccine or a placebo. The rearrangement links TRBV10-2 to TRBJ2-7, with D unresolved. The CDR3 sequence is CASSDRQLYEQYF. CDR3 bases: TGCGCCAGCAGTGATCGGCAGCTCTACGAGCAGTACTTC.